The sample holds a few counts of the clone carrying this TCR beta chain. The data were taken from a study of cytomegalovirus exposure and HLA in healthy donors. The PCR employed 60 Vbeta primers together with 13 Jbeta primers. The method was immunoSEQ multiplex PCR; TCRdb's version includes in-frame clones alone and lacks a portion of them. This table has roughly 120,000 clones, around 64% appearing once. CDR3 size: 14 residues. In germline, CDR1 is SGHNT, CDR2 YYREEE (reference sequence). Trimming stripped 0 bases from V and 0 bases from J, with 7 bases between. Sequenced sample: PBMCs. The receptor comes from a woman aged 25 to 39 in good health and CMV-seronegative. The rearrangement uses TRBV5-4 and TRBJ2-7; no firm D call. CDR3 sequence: CASSLGQDSYEQYF. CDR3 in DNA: TGTGCCAGCAGCTTGGGGCAGGACTCCTACGAGCAGTACTTC. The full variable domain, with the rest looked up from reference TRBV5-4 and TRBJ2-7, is ETGVTQSPTHLIKTRGQQVTLRCSSQSGHNTVSWYQQALGQGPQFIFQYYREEENGRGNFPPRFSGLQFPNYSSELNVNALELDDSALYLCASSLGQDSYEQYFGPGTRLTVT.